What follows are 22 T cell receptor beta chains derived from one specimen sequenced in a study of T-cell memory formation after mild COVID-19. TCRdb passed the 5' RACE reads through MiXCR, listing each CDR3 protein once. The table lists about 350,000 distinct CDR3 sequences, around 27% of them singletons, with roughly 14% in the top ten. The sample consisted of PBMCs or a T cell subset sorted from them (not recorded which). These receptors all come from an adult woman who had mild COVID-19 (a few samples of this study predate the infection). Cell type and time point are not known.

This chain joins TRBV20-1 and TRBJ2-1, with TRBD2 matching over 10 bases. Germline V gene sequence: CDR1 DFQATT, CDR2 SNEGSKA (reference sequence). The V and J ends lost 0 bases and 2 bases, in that order; junction bases with no gene match: 4. CDR3 length equals 16 residues. The CDR3 reads CSARDLGTSAYNEQFF. CDR3 DNA: TGCAGTGCTAGAGATCTCGGGACTAGCGCCTACAATGAGCAGTTCTTC.

In this sample, this clonotype turned up a few times. The rearrangement joins TRBV20-1 to TRBJ1-1, with D tentatively TRBD1 (5 bases). V lost 2 bases, J lost 1 base, and 11 bases lay in between. Per germline, CDR1 DFQATT and CDR2 SNEGSKA (reference sequence). There are 14 residues in the CDR3. The CDR3 region has the DNA TGCAGTGCTAGAATTGGCAGGGCGAACACTGAAGCTTTCTTT. This translates into CSARIGRANTEAFF.

This clonotype has only a few counts. This chain joins TRBV20-1 and TRBJ1-5; a weak D match, TRBD1 (6 bases). Germline CDR1 DFQATT, CDR2 SNEGSKA (reference sequence). Trimming shortened V by 0 bases and J by 2 bases, and 8 bases separated the two germline ends. The CDR3 is 14 residues long. The CDR3 loop reads CSARDPGGNQPQHF. In DNA, the CDR3 is TGCAGTGCTAGAGATCCAGGGGGCAATCAGCCCCAGCATTTT.

V and J are TRBV11-2 and TRBJ2-3; TRBD1 matches 8 bases. The trim removed 0 bases at V and 2 bases at J, leaving 10 bases unmatched. Germline values: CDR1 SGHAT, CDR2 FQNNGV. The CDR3 contains 18 residues. CDR3: CASSLDRTDRGLTDTQYF. The CDR3 DNA is TGTGCCAGCAGCTTAGATCGGACTGACAGGGGACTCACAGATACGCAGTATTTT.

CDR3 sequence (DNA): TGTGCCAGCAGCGGCGACAGCACCCCGAATCAGCCCCAGCATTTT. Translating it yields CASSGDSTPNQPQHF. The rearrangement uses TRBV9 and TRBJ1-5; possibly TRBD1 for D (5 bases). CDR3 length: 15 residues. Trimming took 3 bases from V and 4 from J, leaving 14 bases between them. From germline, CDR1 is SGDLS and CDR2 YYNGEE.

This rearrangement joins TRBV12-3 or TRBV12-4 to TRBJ1-5; D gene unclear. The CDR3 runs 12 residues. Between the trimmed V and J ends, which lost 5 bases and 4 bases, there was a span of 6 bases. As DNA, the CDR3 is TGTGCCAGCAGTATACAGAATCAGCCCCAGCATTTT. This encodes CASSIQNQPQHF.

The rearrangement joins TRBV7-6 to TRBJ2-1; 10 bases are a match to TRBD2. This CDR3 has 16 amino acids. The germline gives CDR1 SGHVS, CDR2 FNYEAQ. The J segment lost 4 bases and the V segment lost 5 bases, leaving 8 bases of the junction unmatched. CDR3 in DNA: TGTGCCAGCAGCGGGAGTAGCGGGGGGTTTTACAATGAGCAGTTCTTC. The encoded protein is CASSGSSGGFYNEQFF.

The sample holds a few counts of this clonotype. The rearrangement links TRBV6-1 to TRBJ1-5; the D is unclear. Germline CDR1 MNHNS, CDR2 SASEGT. The CDR3 has 15 residues. V shed 3 bases and J shed 0 bases, with 9 bases lying between them. The DNA for the CDR3 is TGTGCCAGCAGTGATGTGGGAGTTAGCAATCAGCCCCAGCATTTT. Protein product: CASSDVGVSNQPQHF.

The genes are TRBV6-2 or TRBV6-3 and TRBJ2-5; possible D gene TRBD1, 5 bases. CDR3 length equals 17 residues. Trimming stripped 5 bases from V and 1 base from J, with 20 bases between. CDR1 is MNHEY and CDR2 is SVGEGT in the germline V gene. The CDR3: CASSTWDQGGLQETQYF. Written as DNA, the CDR3 is TGTGCCAGCAGTACCTGGGATCAGGGTGGGCTCCAAGAGACCCAGTACTTC.

This chain links TRBV9 with TRBJ1-1, with D unresolved. The CDR3 has 14 amino acids. Germline V CDR1 and CDR2: SGDLS, YYNGEE. V was pared by 0 bases and J by 3 bases, with 9 bases between. For the CDR3, the DNA is TGTGCCAGCAGCGTAGACGGGAAGGACACTGAAGCTTTCTTT. Its protein product is CASSVDGKDTEAFF.

The chain employs TRBV10-3 and TRBJ2-3; no definite D call. Germline V gene lookup returns CDR1 ENHRY and CDR2 SYGVKD. V lost 4 bases and J lost 2, with 13 bases in between. This CDR3 contains 15 residues. The chain's CDR3 is CAISVDIDLTDTQYF. The CDR3 nucleotides read TGTGCCATCAGTGTCGATATAGATCTCACAGATACGCAGTATTTT.

A single count supports this clonotype. The genes are TRBV12-3 or TRBV12-4 and TRBJ1-1, with D possibly matching TRBD1 (6 bases). The CDR3 sequence is 15 residues long. The V end lost 5 bases, the J end lost 4 bases, and 17 bases lay between the germline ends. This CDR3 is CASSQGGGSLTEAFF. The CDR3, as DNA: TGTGCCAGCAGTCAAGGGGGGGGGTCACTCACTGAAGCTTTCTTT.

The chain is built from TRBV4-1 and TRBJ2-7; D is perhaps TRBD1 (5 bases). The germline V gene encodes CDR1 MGHRA and CDR2 YSYEKL. This CDR3 contains 15 residues. Trimming stripped 0 bases from V and 0 bases from J, with 9 bases between. CDR3 loop: CASSQERGLSYEQYF. CDR3 nucleotides: TGCGCCAGCAGCCAAGAAAGGGGCCTCTCCTACGAGCAGTACTTC.

This clonotype has a handful of counts. The chain joins TRBV4-2 to TRBJ2-2; 9 bases fit TRBD2. This CDR3 has 16 residues. Germline assignment: CDR1 LGHNA and CDR2 YNFKEQ. V dropped 4 bases and J dropped 4; count of bases not matched to a gene: 7. The CDR3 DNA reads as TGTGCCAGCAGCCCCAGACTAGCGGAAGGCACCGGGGAGCTGTTTTTT. Translating gives CASSPRLAEGTGELFF.

The V call is TRBV5-1, the J call TRBJ1-4; a weak D match, TRBD1 (5 bases). V was trimmed by 4 bases and J by 7 bases, leaving 11 bases between them. Germline CDR1 SGHRS, CDR2 YFSETQ. This CDR3 has 13 amino acids. The CDR3 coding sequence is TGCGCCAGCAGCCAAGGACAACGTGAAAAACTGTTTTTT. It specifies CASSQGQREKLFF. Drawing the rest from reference TRBV5-1 and TRBJ1-4, the complete variable domain is KAGVTQTPRYLIKTRGQQVTLSCSPISGHRSVSWYQQTPGQGLQFLFEYFSETQRNKGNFPGRFSGRQFSNSRSEMNVSTLELGDSALYLCASSQGQREKLFFGSGTQLSVL.

V usage is TRBV24-1 and J usage is TRBJ2-1; D gene uncertain. Trimming shortened V by 3 bases and J by 5 bases, and 13 bases separated the two germline ends. The V gene's germline CDR1 is KGHDR and CDR2 SFDVKD. The CDR3 has 15 amino acids. The CDR3 bases are TGTGCCACCAGTGATCCAAGTCCAGAGAACAATGAGCAGTTCTTC. As protein: CATSDPSPENNEQFF.

CDR3 region: CASKEDRTLYGYTF. The CDR3 DNA reads TGTGCCAGCAAGGAGGACAGGACTCTCTATGGCTACACCTTC. This sequence joins TRBV7-2 and TRBJ1-2, with 7 bases aligning to TRBD1. CDR3 length: 14 amino acids. J gave up 4 bases and V 7 bases, and 9 bases lay outside the gene matches. Germline values: CDR1 SGHTA, CDR2 FQGNSA.

The chain recombines TRBV6-5 with TRBJ1-1; weak D call: TRBD1 (5 bases). The V and J ends lost 6 bases and 1 base respectively, with 21 bases between them. Germline CDR1 is MNHEY and CDR2 is SVGAGI. CDR3 size: 17 residues. The CDR3 DNA follows: TGTGCCAGCAGGCGACCCGAAGGGACGGGAGGGAACACTGAAGCTTTCTTT. Encoded protein: CASRRPEGTGGNTEAFF.

This clonotype was seen more than once but under ten times. The V call is TRBV10-3, the J call TRBJ2-7; D unresolved. Germline V gives CDR1 ENHRY, CDR2 SYGVKD. Between the trimmed V and J ends, which lost 2 bases and 3 bases, there was a span of 5 bases. This CDR3 spans 12 amino acids. CDR3 in amino acids: CAISEMGYEQYF. As DNA, the CDR3 is TGTGCCATCAGTGAGATGGGCTACGAGCAGTACTTC.

J is TRBJ2-7 and V is TRBV6-2 or TRBV6-3, with TRBD1 identical over 9 bases. After removal of 6 bases from V and 2 bases from J, the junction contained 8 bases not matched to a gene. The germline V gene has CDR1 MNHEY and CDR2 SVGEGT. The CDR3 is made up of 15 amino acids. The chain's CDR3 is CASRGLGQGTYEQYF. The CDR3, as DNA: TGTGCCAGCAGGGGCTTGGGACAGGGCACCTACGAGCAGTACTTC.

V gene TRBV6-2 or TRBV6-3 combines with J gene TRBJ2-1, with 9 bases matching TRBD2. This CDR3 has 15 amino acids. Germline V gene sequence: CDR1 MNHEY, CDR2 SVGEGT. J was trimmed by 7 bases and V by 5 bases; bases with no gene match: 9. CDR3 amino acids: CASSRSGGPGNEQFF. DNA for the CDR3: TGTGCCAGCAGTCGGAGCGGGGGGCCGGGGAATGAGCAGTTCTTC.

The V and J genes are TRBV20-1 and TRBJ2-1; D unclear. The CDR3 has 13 residues. In germline, CDR1 is DFQATT, CDR2 SNEGSKA (reference sequence). V dropped 5 bases and J dropped 4 bases, with 12 bases sitting between them. CDR3 sequence reads: CSALDSIYNEQFF. In DNA form, the CDR3 reads TGCAGTGCTTTAGATTCAATTTACAATGAGCAGTTCTTC.